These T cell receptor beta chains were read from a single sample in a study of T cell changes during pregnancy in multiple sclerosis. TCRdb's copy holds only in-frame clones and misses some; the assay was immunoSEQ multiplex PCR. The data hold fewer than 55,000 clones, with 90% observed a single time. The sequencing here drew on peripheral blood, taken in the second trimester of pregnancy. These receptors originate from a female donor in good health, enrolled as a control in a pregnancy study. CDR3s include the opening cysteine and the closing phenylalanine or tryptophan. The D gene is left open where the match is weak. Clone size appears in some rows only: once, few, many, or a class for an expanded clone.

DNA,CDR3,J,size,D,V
TGTGCCAGCAGTGAACGCAGGAACTATGGCTACACCTTC,CASSERRNYGYTF,TRBJ1-2,.,.,TRBV6-1
TGTGCCAGCAGTTTGGGACAGGGGGAATGGTATACTGAAGCTTTCTTT,CASSLGQGEWYTEAFF,TRBJ1-1,.,TRBD1,TRBV28
TGTGCCTGGAGGGGGGGGACGGCGTATAATTCACCCCTCCACTTT,CAWRGGTAYNSPLHF,TRBJ1-6,.,.,TRBV30
TGTGCCAGCAGCCGAGCGGGAGATACGCAGTATTTT,CASSRAGDTQYF,TRBJ2-3,.,.,TRBV7-2
TGTGCCAGTAGTACCTTTCACGCTAGCTCCTACAATGAGCAGTTCTTC,CASSTFHASSYNEQFF,TRBJ2-1,.,.,TRBV19
TGCAGCGTTGAAGACGGGGGGCTCTACAATGAGCAGTTCTTC,CSVEDGGLYNEQFF,TRBJ2-1,.,.,TRBV29-1
TGTGCCAGCAGGCTGGGACAATTTAATGAGCAGTACTTC,CASRLGQFNEQYF,TRBJ2-7,.,.,TRBV6-5
TGTGCCAGCAGCCCTAGCGGGCGAACCTACGAGCAGTACTTC,CASSPSGRTYEQYF,TRBJ2-7,.,TRBD2,TRBV11-2
TGCGCCAGCAGCTTGGGTCGAGCGAGGAACACCGGGGAGCTGTTTTTT,CASSLGRARNTGELFF,TRBJ2-2,.,.,TRBV5-1
TGTGCCAGCAGCAAACAAGAGACCCAGTACTTC,CASSKQETQYF,TRBJ2-5,.,.,TRBV2
TGTGCCAGCAGCTTCGACAGGGGCTATACCTACGAGCAGTACTTC,CASSFDRGYTYEQYF,TRBJ2-7,.,TRBD1,TRBV7-2
TGCGCCAGCAGCTTGGAACTAGGAATAAGCTCCTACAATGAGCAGTTCTTC,CASSLELGISSYNEQFF,TRBJ2-1,.,.,TRBV5-1
TGTGCCAGCAGCCCTCGGACAGGGATTGCCAAAAACATTCAGTACTTC,CASSPRTGIAKNIQYF,TRBJ2-4,.,TRBD1,TRBV5-8
TGTGCCAGCTCACCAGGACAGGGCACCGGGGAGCTGTTTTTT,CASSPGQGTGELFF,TRBJ2-2,.,TRBD1,TRBV18
TGTGCCAGCAGCGTCTCGGGACAGACCTACGAGCAGTACTTC,CASSVSGQTYEQYF,TRBJ2-7,.,TRBD1,TRBV5-6
TGTGCCTGGGGTCGCAGGGGGCGGGGCTATGGCTACACCTTC,CAWGRRGRGYGYTF,TRBJ1-2,.,TRBD1,TRBV30
TGTGCCAGCAGTGAAGGGGCAGGGTATAATGAAAAACTGTTTTTT,CASSEGAGYNEKLFF,TRBJ1-4,.,.,TRBV25-1
TGTGCTAGTGGTTCGGTAGGCAGGGAGGACTATGGCTACACCTTC,CASGSVGREDYGYTF,TRBJ1-2,.,.,TRBV12-5
TGTGCCAGCAGTGAAACGGGGGGTGCTGAAGCTTTCTTT,CASSETGGAEAFF,TRBJ1-1,.,.,TRBV6-1
TGTGCCAGCAGAAACAGGGGTGTGATCGGGGAGCTGTTTTTT,CASRNRGVIGELFF,TRBJ2-2,.,TRBD1,TRBV6-1
TGTGCCAGCAGTTGGAAGCGGGAGGGCGAGCAGTACTTC,CASSWKREGEQYF,TRBJ2-7,.,TRBD2,TRBV27
TGCAGCGTTGGGACAGGTCCCTACGAGCAGTACTTC,CSVGTGPYEQYF,TRBJ2-7,once,TRBD1,TRBV29-1
TGTGCCAGCCGAGAGGGGGCTGGAGGAAACACCATATATTTT,CASREGAGGNTIYF,TRBJ1-3,.,TRBD1,TRBV7-2
TGTGCCAGAGCGGGGACAACAGATACGCAGTATTTT,CARAGTTDTQYF,TRBJ2-3,.,.,TRBV7-9
TGTGCCAGTAGTATTAGGGGGACGAACACTGAAGCTTTCTTT,CASSIRGTNTEAFF,TRBJ1-1,.,.,TRBV19
TGTGCCAGTGGGACAGGGGCGCCTGACACGCAGTATTTT,CASGTGAPDTQYF,TRBJ2-3,.,TRBD1,TRBV19
TGCGCCTTCATAAACCCAGGGGGCAACGAGCAGTACTTC,CAFINPGGNEQYF,TRBJ2-7,few,TRBD1,TRBV10-1
TGTGCCAGTAGTACTTCGCCAGGCGCGGGAAACACCATATATTTT,CASSTSPGAGNTIYF,TRBJ1-3,.,.,TRBV19
TGTGCCAGTAGTTACCCCCCGGCAGGTCACTATAATTCACCCCTCCACTTT,CASSYPPAGHYNSPLHF,TRBJ1-6,.,.,TRBV19
TGTGCCTGGAGTCGCGGGCTTGCGAACACCGGGGAGCTGTTTTTT,CAWSRGLANTGELFF,TRBJ2-2,.,.,TRBV30
TGCGCCAGCAGCCAAGGGGGGCGTAATGAAAAACTGTTTTTT,CASSQGGRNEKLFF,TRBJ1-4,.,.,TRBV4-1